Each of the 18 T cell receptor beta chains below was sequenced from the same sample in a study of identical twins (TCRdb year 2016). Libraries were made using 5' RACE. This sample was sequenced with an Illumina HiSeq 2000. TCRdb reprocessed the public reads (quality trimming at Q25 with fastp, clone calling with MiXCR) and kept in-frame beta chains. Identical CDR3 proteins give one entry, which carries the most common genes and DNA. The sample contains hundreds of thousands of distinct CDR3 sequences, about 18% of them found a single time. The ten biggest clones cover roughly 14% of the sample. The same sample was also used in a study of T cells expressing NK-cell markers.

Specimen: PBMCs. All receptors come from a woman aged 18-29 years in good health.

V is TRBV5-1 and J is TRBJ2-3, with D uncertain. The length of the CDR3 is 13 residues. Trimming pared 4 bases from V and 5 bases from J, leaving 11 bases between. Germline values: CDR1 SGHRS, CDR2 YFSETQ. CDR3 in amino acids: CASSLLPGDTQYF. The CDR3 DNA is TGCGCCAGCAGCCTTCTACCGGGAGATACGCAGTATTTT.

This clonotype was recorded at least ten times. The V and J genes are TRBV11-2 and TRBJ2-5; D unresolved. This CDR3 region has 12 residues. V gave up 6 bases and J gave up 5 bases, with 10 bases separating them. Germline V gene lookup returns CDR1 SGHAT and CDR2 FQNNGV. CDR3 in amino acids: CASSFYGETQYF. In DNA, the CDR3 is TGTGCCAGCAGTTTTTATGGCGAGACCCAGTACTTC.

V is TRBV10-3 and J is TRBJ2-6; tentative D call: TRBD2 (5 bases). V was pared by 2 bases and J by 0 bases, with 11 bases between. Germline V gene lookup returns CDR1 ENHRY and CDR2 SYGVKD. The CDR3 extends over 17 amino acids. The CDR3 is CAISEGGVYSGANVLTF. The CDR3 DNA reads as TGTGCCATCAGTGAGGGAGGAGTCTACTCTGGGGCCAACGTCCTGACTTTC.

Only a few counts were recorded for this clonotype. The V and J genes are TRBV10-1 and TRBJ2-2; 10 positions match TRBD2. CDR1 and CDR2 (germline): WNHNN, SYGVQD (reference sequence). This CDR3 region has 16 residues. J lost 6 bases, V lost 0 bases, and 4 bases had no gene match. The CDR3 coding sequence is TGCGCCAGCAGTGAGTCCCTAGCGGGGGCCCCCGGGGAGCTGTTTTTT. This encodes CASSESLAGAPGELFF.

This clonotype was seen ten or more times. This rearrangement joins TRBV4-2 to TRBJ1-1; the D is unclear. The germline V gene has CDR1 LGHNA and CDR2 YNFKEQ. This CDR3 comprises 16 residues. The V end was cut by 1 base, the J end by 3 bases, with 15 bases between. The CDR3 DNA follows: TGTGCCAGCAGCCAAGGGTCGTTAATTCTCGACACTGAAGCTTTCTTT. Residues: CASSQGSLILDTEAFF.

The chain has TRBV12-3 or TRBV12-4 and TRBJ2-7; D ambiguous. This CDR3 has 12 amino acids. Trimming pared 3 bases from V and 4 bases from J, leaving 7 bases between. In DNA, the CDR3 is TGTGCCAGCAGTTTCTTACCGTACGAGCAGTACTTC. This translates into CASSFLPYEQYF.

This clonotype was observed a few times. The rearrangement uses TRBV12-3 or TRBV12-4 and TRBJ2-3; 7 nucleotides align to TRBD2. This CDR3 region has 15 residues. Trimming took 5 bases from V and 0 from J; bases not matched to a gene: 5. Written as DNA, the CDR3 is TGTGCCAGCAGTGGGGACTACTATAGCACAGATACGCAGTATTTT. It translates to CASSGDYYSTDTQYF.

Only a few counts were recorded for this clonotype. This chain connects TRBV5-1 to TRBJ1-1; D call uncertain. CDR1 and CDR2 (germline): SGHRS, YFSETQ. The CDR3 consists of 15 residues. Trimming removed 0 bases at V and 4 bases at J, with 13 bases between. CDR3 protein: CASSLATAGFTEAFF. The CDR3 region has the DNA TGCGCCAGCAGCTTGGCCACTGCCGGCTTCACTGAAGCTTTCTTT.

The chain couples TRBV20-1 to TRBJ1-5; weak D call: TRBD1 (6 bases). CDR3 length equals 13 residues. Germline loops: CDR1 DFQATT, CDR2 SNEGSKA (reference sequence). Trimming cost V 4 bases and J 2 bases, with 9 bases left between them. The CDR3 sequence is CSATGDRNQPQHF. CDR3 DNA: TGCAGTGCTACAGGGGATCGCAATCAGCCCCAGCATTTT.

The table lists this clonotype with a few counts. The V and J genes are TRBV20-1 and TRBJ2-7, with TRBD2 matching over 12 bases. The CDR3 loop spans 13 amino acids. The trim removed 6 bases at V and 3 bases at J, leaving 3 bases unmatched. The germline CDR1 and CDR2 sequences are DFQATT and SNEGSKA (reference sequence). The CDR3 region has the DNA TGCAGTGCGTGGACTAGCGGGGTCTACGAGCAGTACTTC. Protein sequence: CSAWTSGVYEQYF.

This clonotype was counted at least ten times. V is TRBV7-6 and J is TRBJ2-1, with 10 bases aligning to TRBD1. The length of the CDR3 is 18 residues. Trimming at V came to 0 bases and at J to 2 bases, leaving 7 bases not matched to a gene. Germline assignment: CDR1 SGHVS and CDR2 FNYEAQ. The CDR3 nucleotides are TGTGCCAGCAGCTTAGCGAAAGGGGACAGGGGACCCTACAATGAGCAGTTCTTC. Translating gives CASSLAKGDRGPYNEQFF.

The CDR3 region has the DNA TGTGCCAGTAACCTGGGTTGCCAGGACTGGATGCGCTACGAGCAGTACTTC. Protein product: CASNLGCQDWMRYEQYF. V is TRBV19 and J is TRBJ2-7, with D tentatively TRBD2 (5 bases). V lost 7 bases to trimming and J lost 3 bases, with 25 bases between them. The germline gives CDR1 LNHDA, CDR2 SQIVND (reference sequence). The CDR3 covers 17 residues. Full variable domain (remainder filled in from reference TRBV19 and TRBJ2-7): DGGITQSPKYLFRKEGQNVTLSCEQNLNHDAMYWYRQDPGQGLRLIYYSQIVNDFQKGDIAEGYSVSREKKESFPLTVTSAQKNPTAFYLCASNLGCQDWMRYEQYFGPGTRLTVT.

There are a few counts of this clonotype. The CDR3 loop reads CASSLEGEGYEQYF. DNA for the CDR3: TGCGCCAGCAGCTTGGAAGGGGAGGGCTACGAGCAGTACTTC. The V and J genes are TRBV5-1 and TRBJ2-7; 7 bases fit TRBD2. CDR3 size: 14 residues. V lost 0 bases to trimming and J lost 3 bases; unmatched junction nucleotides: 3. Germline loops: CDR1 SGHRS, CDR2 YFSETQ.

CDR3 region: CSARPMLPGPSTDTQYF. CDR3 DNA: TGCAGTGCTAGACCCATGCTACCGGGGCCTAGCACAGATACGCAGTATTTT. V gene TRBV20-1 combines with J gene TRBJ2-3; D tentatively fits TRBD1 or TRBD2 (5 bases each). Germline V gene sequence: CDR1 DFQATT, CDR2 SNEGSKA (reference sequence). Trimming removed 2 bases from V and 0 bases from J, with 18 bases in between. The CDR3 runs to 17 residues.

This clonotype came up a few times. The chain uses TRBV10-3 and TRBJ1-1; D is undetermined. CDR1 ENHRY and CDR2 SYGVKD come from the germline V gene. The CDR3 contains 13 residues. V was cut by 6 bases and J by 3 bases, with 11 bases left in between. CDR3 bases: TGTGCCATCAGAAGGGAGGAGGACACTGAAGCTTTCTTT. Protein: CAIRREEDTEAFF.

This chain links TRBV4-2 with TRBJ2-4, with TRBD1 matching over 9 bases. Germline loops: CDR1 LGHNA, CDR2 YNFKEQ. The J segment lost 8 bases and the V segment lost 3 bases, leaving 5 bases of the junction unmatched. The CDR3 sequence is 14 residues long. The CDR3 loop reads CASSQGTGRDIQYF. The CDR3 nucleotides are TGTGCCAGCAGCCAGGGGACAGGGAGAGACATTCAGTACTTC.

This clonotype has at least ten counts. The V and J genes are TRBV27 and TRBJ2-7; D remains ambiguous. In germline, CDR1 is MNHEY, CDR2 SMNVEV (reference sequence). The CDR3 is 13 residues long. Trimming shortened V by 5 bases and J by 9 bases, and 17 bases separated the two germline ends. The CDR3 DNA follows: TGTGCCAGCAGTCTAAGTGGCGATGTGGGGCAGTACTTC. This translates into CASSLSGDVGQYF.

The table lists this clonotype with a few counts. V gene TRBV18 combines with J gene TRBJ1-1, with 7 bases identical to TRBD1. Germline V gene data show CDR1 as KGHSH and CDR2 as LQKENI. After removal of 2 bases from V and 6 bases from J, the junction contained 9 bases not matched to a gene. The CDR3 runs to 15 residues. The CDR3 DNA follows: TGTGCCAGCTCACCAGGGGGGGATGGGACAGCTGAAGCTTTCTTT. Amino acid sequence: CASSPGGDGTAEAFF. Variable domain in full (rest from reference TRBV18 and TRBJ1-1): NAGVMQNPRHLVRRRGQEARLRCSPMKGHSHVYWYRQLPEEGLKFMVYLQKENIIDESGMPKERFSAEFPKEGPSILRIQQVVRGDSAAYFCASSPGGDGTAEAFFGQGTRLTVV.